Included here is one T cell receptor (beta chain) sequence, with context. The specificity of this receptor is unknown. Via the germline V gene, CDR1 is MGHDK and CDR2 SYGVNS. The CDR3 runs 16 amino acids, cysteine and phenylalanine included. Only the CDR3 DNA is retained, 48 bases long and in frame from the first base. V is cut by 7 bases and J by 7 bases, and the space between the germline ends is 25 bases. In total, approximately 700 healthy bone marrow donors made up the cohort. At the time of sampling, every cohort member was nominally healthy, though immune exposures that went unrecorded were likely present. The donor tested CMV seronegative and was one of the 352 seronegative cohort members. Every donor gave a peripheral blood sample, and the peripheral blood mononuclear cells from that sample were used for TCR beta sequencing. The Qiagen DNeasy Blood Extraction Kit was used to extract genomic DNA from the blood cell samples.

The sample comes from a study of cytomegalovirus exposure and HLA in healthy donors (dated by TCRdb to between 2016 and 2019). Some background on the complete study: An earlier analysis of under 600 of the donors reported approximately 270 Gb of sequence data and 117 million unique TCR beta sequences from around 200 million T cells. An earlier analysis of 587 of the donors used high-throughput TCR beta sequencing to judge whether each TCR beta V gene segment behaved as functional or pseudogenic. In the later analysis, no new phenotypic data were used to find candidate immune exposures; instead, reliance was placed on TCR beta sequences and their occurrence across donors. Among approximately 370 genotyped donors of the cohort, an average of approximately 240,000 unique TCR beta nucleotide sequences was sequenced per donor, of which roughly 17% were non-productive. Alongside the repertoire data, information on donor age, sex, ethnicity and CMV serostatus was compiled. Typing coverage varied by locus: roughly 620-640 donors for A, B, C, DRB1 and DQB1; approximately 500 for DQA1; approximately 570 for DPA1; fewer than 480 for DPB1. Class I and class II HLA loci were covered by the typing at four-digit resolution. Besides the first cohort of approximately 670 subjects, a separate validation cohort made up of roughly 120 different subjects was used. Using immunosequencing, the study profiled T cell repertoires from 500 to 800 subjects and related those repertoires to cytomegalovirus serostatus. A later analysis re-analyzed previously published TCR beta repertoires from roughly 690 donors and added high-resolution HLA genotyping to study TCR occurrence patterns. The study was designed to test whether signatures of past pathogen exposure could be identified by cataloging public T cell receptors. To predict cytomegalovirus infection status, the study combined high-throughput TCR immunosequencing, statistical association of individual TCRs with disease status, and machine learning. Because of strong linkage in the cohort, a few DR-DQ haplotypes were treated as single units for association and clustering. Every discovery cohort repertoire had been produced on one sequencing platform. Of the roughly 400 genotyped donors, over 80% were placed in the genetic ancestry cluster associated with self-reported Caucasian donors. Around 320 gigabases of sequencing data and 70 million to 100 million unique TCR sequences were included in an early release covering roughly 600 HLA-typed donors. In a later genetic analysis, genome-wide SNP genotypes for about three fifths of the roughly 670 donors were used, and that subset was treated as a discovery cohort.

Overall study results and their limits: In an earlier analysis of several hundred of the donors, most TCR beta V segments were observed in productive rearrangements about 87% or about 30% of the time, broadly matching IMGT annotations. A further reported finding was that TCR beta sequences accurately predicted the HLA-A and HLA-B alleles for most subjects in the first cohort. In a later analysis, the rate of TCR association differed among HLA loci, with DRB1 alleles having the most associated TCRs and HLA-C alleles having the fewest. In a later genetic analysis, a missense DCLRE1C variant was associated with V-gene and J-gene trimming of TCR beta chains, and the association was replicated in an independent cohort. The classifier was reported to diagnose cytomegalovirus status with high specificity and sensitivity in both the original cohort and the validation cohort. Most TCR sequences were observed very rarely across donors, whereas some public TCRs were present in many individuals. Compared with equally common non-associated chains, HLA-associated TCR beta chains in a later analysis were more clonally expanded and had lower generation probabilities. A cluster of highly shared sequence variants was judged likely to be a technical artifact of the sequencing pipeline. A total of 150 to 200 TCR beta chains were listed by the study as associated with cytomegalovirus. When HLA alleles, especially DR and DQ, strongly co-occurred, TCR associations were difficult to assign to individual alleles. The earlier analysis of nearly 600 of the donors excluded around 17 rarely observed V segments, including chromosome 9 orphons, because counts were too low. In a later analysis, most CMV-associated TCR beta chains were found to appear HLA-restricted, with HLA associations seemingly driven largely by CMV exposure. A later analysis associated 17,000 or so TCR beta sequences with specific HLA alleles at a false discovery rate of 0.05. Immune exposure information for the cohort was limited to CMV serostatus. In a later analysis, several top co-occurrence clusters were reported to appear linked to parvovirus B19, influenza, CMV and Epstein-Barr virus. This cohort had only TCR beta chains sequenced, and the lack of alpha or paired-chain data limited which features could be detected. HLA typing was unavailable for some donors at each locus, so association tests used only the typed subset. Correlated functional status among segregating V segments might reflect linkage disequilibrium, but an unknown experimental factor could not be ruled out. A few of the identified cytomegalovirus-associated TCR beta chains were confirmed in vitro to be specific for cytomegalovirus antigens. Sequencing depth was assumed to be roughly uniform across donors in the presence/absence analyses, though that assumption may not hold. The authors suggested that the approach could potentially be generalized to other disease states and immunological phenotypes. In a later genetic analysis, fewer N-insertions in productive TCRs were reported among donors in an Asian-associated ancestry cluster than the roughly 700-donor mean. The 87-base-pair reads could not distinguish some IMGT-functional V segments, including TRBV6-2 and TRBV6-3, so those segments were excluded.

The receptor library was made with the immunoSEQ multiplex PCR assay. A mixture of 60 forward primers for TCR Vbeta segments and 13 reverse primers for TCR Jbeta segments was used in the multiplex PCR. Amplification of the CDR3 region of rearranged TCR beta genes was performed with a multiplex PCR assay on genomic DNA. On the Illumina HiSeq System, the amplified TCR beta libraries were sequenced as 87-base-pair reads. Per the source publication's procedure: In a later analysis, tens of millions of unique TCR beta chains were counted across the approximately 640 repertoires, and roughly 11 million of these chains were shared by at least two donors. A nearest-neighbor algorithm error-corrected the raw reads and collapsed the reads into unique sequences, merging closely related sequences to remove PCR and sequencing errors. Alignment of CDR3 sequences to IMGT reference sequences was used to assign V, D and J gene segments. For a sequence to be retained, a match of at least six nucleotides was required to both a V gene segment and a J gene segment. A rearrangement counted as productive if the CDR3 had no stop codons and remained in frame with V and J, and every other rearrangement counted as non-productive. Following IMGT convention, CDR3 was defined as the stretch from the second conserved V-encoded cysteine up to the conserved J-encoded phenylalanine. The earlier analysis of about 570 of the donors excluded any sequence lacking an unambiguous match to a single V gene segment. In an earlier analysis of several hundred of the donors, V segments were called functional above 56.7% productive rearrangements and were called segregating when the between-donor standard deviation exceeded 5%. A statistical classification framework was built for diagnosing cytomegalovirus status from the catalog of TCR beta chain sequences. V and J gene assignment, in a later analysis, came from comparing TCR nucleotide sequences with IMGT/GENE-DB human TR gene sequences. A later analysis assigned CDR3 sequences and most-parsimonious VDJ recombination scenarios with the TCRdist pipeline. In a later analysis, every TCR beta chain was defined by the combination of its CDR3 amino acid sequence and its V-gene family, and reads without a unique V-gene family were dropped. In a later analysis, 500 to 700 highly shared, low-generation-probability nucleotide sequences were removed to address suspected cross-contamination and a sequencing artifact. For each public chain, a later analysis derived a clonal expansion index from normalized ranks of inferred template counts within each repertoire. In a later analysis, generation probabilities were computed with a VDJ recombination model fitted to out-of-frame rearrangements, and the resulting probabilities were checked against IGoR. Hypergeometric tests were used in a later analysis to score TCR-TCR, TCR-HLA and TCR-CMV co-occurrence, with a repertoire-size bias correction applied to the TCR pairs. To estimate false discovery rates, a later analysis permuted the HLA or CMV assignments 20 times. In a later analysis, co-occurring TCRs were grouped using DBSCAN, and TCRdist sequence similarity was added for clustering within HLA-allele-positive subsets. Repertoires with fewer than 30,000 or more than 120,000 public chains were left out of co-occurrence clustering, as were several repertoires with anomalous nucleotide sharing. The immuneACCESS repertoire file appears here via TCRdb, limited to in-frame rearrangements. These files lack a portion of the clones; in checked studies, under half of the deficit traces to unresolved V genes, and the cause of the others is not known. The DNA was the basis for D and trimming; V, J and clone size are from that table. This sample's listing comprises fewer than 150,000 clones. The ten largest clones represent less than 3.5% of the sample.

Sequenced sample: PBMCs. The chain is assembled from TRBV25-1 and TRBJ1-2; matching of 5 bases hints at TRBD1 as the D gene. The sequence was collected from a man between 35 and 55 years old in good health and CMV-seronegative. Here is the DNA: TGTGCCAGCACTTATTGGGGCAGGGATGCCCGACGTGGCTACACCTTC. Its amino acids are CASTYWGRDARRGYTF.